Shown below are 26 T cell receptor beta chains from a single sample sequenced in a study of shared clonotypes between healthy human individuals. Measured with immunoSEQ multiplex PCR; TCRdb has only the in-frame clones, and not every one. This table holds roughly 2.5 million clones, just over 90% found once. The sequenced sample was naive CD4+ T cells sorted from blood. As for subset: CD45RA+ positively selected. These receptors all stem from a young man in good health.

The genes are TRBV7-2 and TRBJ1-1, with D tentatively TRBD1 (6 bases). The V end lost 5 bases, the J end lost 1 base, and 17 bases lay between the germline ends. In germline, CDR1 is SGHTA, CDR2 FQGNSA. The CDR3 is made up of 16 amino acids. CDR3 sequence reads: CASSPAVGGKNTEAFF. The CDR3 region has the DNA TGTGCCAGCAGCCCCGCAGTCGGGGGCAAGAACACTGAAGCTTTCTTT.

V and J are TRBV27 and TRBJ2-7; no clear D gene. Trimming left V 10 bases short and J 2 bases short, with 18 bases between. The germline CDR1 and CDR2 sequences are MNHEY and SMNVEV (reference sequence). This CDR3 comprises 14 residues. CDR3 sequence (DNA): TGTGCCACCGAGACGAACAGTGGACCCTACGAGCAGTACTTC. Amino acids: CATETNSGPYEQYF.

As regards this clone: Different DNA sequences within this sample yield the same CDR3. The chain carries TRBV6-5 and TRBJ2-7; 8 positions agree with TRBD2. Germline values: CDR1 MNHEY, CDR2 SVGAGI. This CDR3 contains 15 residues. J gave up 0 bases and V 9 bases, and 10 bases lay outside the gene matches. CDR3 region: CASSRGGPSSYEQYF. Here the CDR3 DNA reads TGTGCCAGTTCTCGGGGGGGACCGAGCTCCTACGAGCAGTACTTC.

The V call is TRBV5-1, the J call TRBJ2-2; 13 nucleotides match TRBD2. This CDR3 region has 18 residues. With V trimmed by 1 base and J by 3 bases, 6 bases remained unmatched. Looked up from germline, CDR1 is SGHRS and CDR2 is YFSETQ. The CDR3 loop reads CASSLTSGGESHTGELFF. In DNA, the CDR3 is TGCGCCAGCAGCTTGACTAGCGGGGGGGAATCACACACCGGGGAGCTGTTTTTT.

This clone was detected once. CDR3 sequence reads: CASSQDYGGAFETQYF. The CDR3 DNA reads TGCGCCAGCAGCCAAGACTACGGGGGGGCTTTTGAGACCCAGTACTTC. The J gene is TRBJ2-5, the V gene TRBV4-1; 8 bases map to TRBD2. J gave up 5 bases and V 0 bases, and 8 bases lay outside the gene matches. Germline CDR1 is MGHRA and CDR2 is YSYEKL. This CDR3 region has 16 residues.

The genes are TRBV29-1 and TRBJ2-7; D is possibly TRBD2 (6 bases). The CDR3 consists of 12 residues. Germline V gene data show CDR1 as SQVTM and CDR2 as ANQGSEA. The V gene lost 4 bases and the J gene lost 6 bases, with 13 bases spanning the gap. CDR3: CSVVRGTGEQYF. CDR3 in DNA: TGCAGCGTTGTTCGGGGGACGGGCGAGCAGTACTTC.

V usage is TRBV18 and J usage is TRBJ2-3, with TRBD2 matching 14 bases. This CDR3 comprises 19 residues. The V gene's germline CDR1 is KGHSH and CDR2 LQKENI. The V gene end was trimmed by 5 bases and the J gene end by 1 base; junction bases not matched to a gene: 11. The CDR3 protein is CASSSSAPGLAGGTDTQYF. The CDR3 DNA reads TGTGCCAGCTCATCCTCCGCACCGGGACTAGCGGGAGGCACAGATACGCAGTATTTT.

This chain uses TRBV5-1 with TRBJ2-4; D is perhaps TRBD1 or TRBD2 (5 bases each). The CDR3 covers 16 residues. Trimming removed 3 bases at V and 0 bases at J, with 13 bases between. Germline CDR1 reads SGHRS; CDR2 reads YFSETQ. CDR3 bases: TGCGCCAGCAGCTGGGGAAGGGACCTAGCCAAAAACATTCAGTACTTC. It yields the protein CASSWGRDLAKNIQYF.

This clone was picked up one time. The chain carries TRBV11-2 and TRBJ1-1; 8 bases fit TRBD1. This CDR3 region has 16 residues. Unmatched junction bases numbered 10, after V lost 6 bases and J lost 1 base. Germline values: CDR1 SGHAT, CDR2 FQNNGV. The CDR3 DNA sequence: TGTGCCAGCAGACACGGTTCAGGGGGCGCGAACACTGAAGCTTTCTTT. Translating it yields CASRHGSGGANTEAFF.

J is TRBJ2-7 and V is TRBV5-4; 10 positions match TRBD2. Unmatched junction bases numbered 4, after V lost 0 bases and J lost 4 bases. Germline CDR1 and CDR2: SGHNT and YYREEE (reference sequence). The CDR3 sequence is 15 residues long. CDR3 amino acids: CASSLGGLAVYEQYF. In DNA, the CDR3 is TGTGCCAGCAGCTTGGGAGGACTAGCGGTATACGAGCAGTACTTC.

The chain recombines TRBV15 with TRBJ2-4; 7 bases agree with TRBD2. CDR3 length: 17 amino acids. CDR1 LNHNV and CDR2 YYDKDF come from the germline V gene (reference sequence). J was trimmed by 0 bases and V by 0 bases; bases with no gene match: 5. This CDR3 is CATSRELGEGAKNIQYF. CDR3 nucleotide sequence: TGTGCCACCAGCAGAGAATTGGGGGAGGGAGCCAAAAACATTCAGTACTTC.

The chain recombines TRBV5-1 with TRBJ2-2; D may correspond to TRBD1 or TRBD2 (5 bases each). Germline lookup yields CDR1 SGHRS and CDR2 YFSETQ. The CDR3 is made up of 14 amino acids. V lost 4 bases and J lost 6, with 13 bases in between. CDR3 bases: TGCGCCAGCAGCGCCCGGCTGGGGGCCGGGGAGCTGTTTTTT. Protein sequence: CASSARLGAGELFF.

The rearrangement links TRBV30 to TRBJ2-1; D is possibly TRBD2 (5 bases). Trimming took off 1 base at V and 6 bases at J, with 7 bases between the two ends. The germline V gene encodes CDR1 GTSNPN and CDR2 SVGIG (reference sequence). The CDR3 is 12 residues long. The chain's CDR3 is CAWSGTGNEQFF. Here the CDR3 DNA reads TGTGCCTGGAGTGGGACTGGCAATGAGCAGTTCTTC.

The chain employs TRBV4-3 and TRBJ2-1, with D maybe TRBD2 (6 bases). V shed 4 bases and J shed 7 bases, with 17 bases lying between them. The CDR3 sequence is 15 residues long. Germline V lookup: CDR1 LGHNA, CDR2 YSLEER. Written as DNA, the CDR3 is TGCGCCAGCAGCCCGCCTAGGAAGGGGAGGAATGAGCAGTTCTTC. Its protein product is CASSPPRKGRNEQFF.

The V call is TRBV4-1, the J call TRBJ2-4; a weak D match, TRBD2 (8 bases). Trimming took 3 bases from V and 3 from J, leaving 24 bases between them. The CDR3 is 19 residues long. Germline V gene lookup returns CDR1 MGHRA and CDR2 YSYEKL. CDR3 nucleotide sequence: TGCGCCAGCAGCCAGACAGGGCGAGCGGGAGTCCGGTACAAAAACATTCAGTACTTC. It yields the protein CASSQTGRAGVRYKNIQYF.

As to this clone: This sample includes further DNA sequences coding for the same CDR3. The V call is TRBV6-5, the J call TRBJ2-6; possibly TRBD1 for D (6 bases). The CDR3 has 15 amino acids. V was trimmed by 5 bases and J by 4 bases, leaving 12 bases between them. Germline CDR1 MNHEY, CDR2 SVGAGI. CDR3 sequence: CASSPQGTGANVLTF. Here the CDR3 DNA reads TGTGCCAGCAGTCCGCAGGGGACAGGGGCCAACGTCCTGACTTTC.

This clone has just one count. The CDR3 reads CASSHDSGELFF. DNA for the CDR3: TGTGCCAGCAGCCACGATTCCGGGGAGCTGTTTTTT. This chain connects TRBV5-4 to TRBJ2-2; no clear D. The V gene's germline CDR1 is SGHNT and CDR2 YYREEE (reference sequence). This CDR3 region has 12 residues. V lost 4 bases and J 6 bases, leaving 7 bases between the germline ends.

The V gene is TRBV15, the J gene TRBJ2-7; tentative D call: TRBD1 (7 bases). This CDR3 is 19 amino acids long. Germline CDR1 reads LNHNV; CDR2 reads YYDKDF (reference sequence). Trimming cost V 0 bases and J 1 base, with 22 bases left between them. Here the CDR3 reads CATSRDRAGQPFYSYEQYF. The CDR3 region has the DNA TGTGCCACCAGCAGAGATAGGGCGGGACAGCCTTTCTATTCCTACGAGCAGTACTTC.

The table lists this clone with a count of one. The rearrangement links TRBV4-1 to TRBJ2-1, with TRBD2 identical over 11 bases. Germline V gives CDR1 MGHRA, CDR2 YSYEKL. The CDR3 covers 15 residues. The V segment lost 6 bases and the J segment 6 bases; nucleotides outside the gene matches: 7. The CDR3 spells CASRVAGGLANEQFF. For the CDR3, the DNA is TGCGCCAGCAGGGTAGCGGGGGGGCTCGCCAATGAGCAGTTCTTC.

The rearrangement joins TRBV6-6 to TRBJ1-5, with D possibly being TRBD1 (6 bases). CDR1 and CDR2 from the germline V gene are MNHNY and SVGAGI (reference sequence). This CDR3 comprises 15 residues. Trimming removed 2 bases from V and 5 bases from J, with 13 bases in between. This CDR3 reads CASSYAGPGDQPQHF. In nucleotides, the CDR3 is TGTGCCAGCAGTTACGCGGGACCAGGGGATCAGCCCCAGCATTTT.

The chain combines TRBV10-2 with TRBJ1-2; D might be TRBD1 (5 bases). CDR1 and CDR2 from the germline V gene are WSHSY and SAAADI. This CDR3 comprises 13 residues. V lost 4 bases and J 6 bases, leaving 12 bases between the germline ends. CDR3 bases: TGCGCCAGCAGTGGTAGGAGAGGGGATGGCTACACCTTC. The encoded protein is CASSGRRGDGYTF.

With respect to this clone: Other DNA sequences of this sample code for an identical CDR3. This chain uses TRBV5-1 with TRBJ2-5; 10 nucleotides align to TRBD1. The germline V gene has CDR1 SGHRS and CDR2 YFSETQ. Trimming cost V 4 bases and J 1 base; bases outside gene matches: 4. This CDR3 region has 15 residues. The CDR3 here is CASSQRTGGQETQYF. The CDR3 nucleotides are TGCGCCAGCAGCCAAAGGACAGGGGGCCAAGAGACCCAGTACTTC.

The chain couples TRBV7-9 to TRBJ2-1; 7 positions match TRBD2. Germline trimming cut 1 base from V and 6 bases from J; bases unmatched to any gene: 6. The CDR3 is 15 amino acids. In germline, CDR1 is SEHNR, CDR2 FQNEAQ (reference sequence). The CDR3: CASSLVGGIGNEQFF. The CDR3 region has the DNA TGTGCCAGCAGCTTAGTGGGGGGGATAGGCAATGAGCAGTTCTTC.

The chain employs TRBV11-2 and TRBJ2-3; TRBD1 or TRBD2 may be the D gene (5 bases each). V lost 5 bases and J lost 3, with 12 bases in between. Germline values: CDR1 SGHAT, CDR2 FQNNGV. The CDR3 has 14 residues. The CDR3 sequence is CASSPGTKTDTQYF. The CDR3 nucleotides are TGTGCCAGCAGCCCAGGGACCAAGACAGATACGCAGTATTTT.

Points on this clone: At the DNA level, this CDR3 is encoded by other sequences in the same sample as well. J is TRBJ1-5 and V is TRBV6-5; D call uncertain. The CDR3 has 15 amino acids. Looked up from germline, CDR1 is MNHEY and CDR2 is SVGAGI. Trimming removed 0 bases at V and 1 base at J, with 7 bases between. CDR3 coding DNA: TGTGCCAGCAGTTACTCCGGAGGAAGCAATCAGCCCCAGCATTTT. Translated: CASSYSGGSNQPQHF.

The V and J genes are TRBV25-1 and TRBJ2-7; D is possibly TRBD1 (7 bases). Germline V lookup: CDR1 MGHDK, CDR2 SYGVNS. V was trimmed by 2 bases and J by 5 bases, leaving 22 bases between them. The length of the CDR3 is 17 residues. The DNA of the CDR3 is TGTGCCAGCAGTGAAGTTCTCGGGACAGAGGGGAGGCACGAGCAGTACTTC. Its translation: CASSEVLGTEGRHEQYF.